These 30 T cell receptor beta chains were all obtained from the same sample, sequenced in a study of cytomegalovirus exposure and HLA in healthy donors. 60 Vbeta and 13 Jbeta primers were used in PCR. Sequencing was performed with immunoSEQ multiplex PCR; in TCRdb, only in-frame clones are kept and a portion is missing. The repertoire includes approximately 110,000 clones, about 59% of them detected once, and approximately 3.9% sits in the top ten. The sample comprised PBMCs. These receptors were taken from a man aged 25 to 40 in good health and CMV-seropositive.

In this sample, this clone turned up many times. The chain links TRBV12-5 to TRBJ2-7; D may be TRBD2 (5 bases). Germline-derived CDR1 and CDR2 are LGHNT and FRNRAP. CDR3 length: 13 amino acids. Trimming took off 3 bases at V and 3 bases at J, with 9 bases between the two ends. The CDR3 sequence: CASGFSRGYEQYF. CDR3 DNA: TGTGCTAGTGGTTTCTCTCGGGGCTACGAGCAGTACTTC. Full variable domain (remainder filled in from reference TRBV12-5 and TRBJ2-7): DARVTQTPRHKVTEMGQEVTMRCQPILGHNTVFWYRQTMMQGLELLAYFRNRAPLDDSGMPKDRFSAEMPDATLATLKIQPSEPRDSAVYFCASGFSRGYEQYFGPGTRLTVT.

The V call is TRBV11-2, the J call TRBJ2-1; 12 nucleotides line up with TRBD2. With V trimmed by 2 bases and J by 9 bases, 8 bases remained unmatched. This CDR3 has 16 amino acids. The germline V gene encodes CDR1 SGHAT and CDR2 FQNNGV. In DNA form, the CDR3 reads TGTGCCAGCAGCTTATTGGCTAGCGGGGGGGCTGGTGAGCAGTTCTTC. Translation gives CASSLLASGGAGEQFF.

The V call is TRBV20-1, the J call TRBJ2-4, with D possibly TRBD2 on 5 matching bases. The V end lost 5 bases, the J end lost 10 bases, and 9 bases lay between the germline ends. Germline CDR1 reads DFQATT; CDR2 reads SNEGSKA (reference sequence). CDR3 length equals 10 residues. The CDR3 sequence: CSASRGIQYF. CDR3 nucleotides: TGCAGTGCTTCTCGGGGAATTCAGTACTTC.

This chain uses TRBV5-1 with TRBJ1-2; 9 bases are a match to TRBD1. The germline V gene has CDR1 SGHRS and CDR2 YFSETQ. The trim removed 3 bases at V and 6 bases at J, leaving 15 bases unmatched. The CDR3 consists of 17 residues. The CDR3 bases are TGCGCCAGCAGCTCCACCTCGACGGACAGGGGAGGAAATGGCTACACCTTC. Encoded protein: CASSSTSTDRGGNGYTF. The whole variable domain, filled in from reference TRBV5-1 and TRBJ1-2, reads KAGVTQTPRYLIKTRGQQVTLSCSPISGHRSVSWYQQTPGQGLQFLFEYFSETQRNKGNFPGRFSGRQFSNSRSEMNVSTLELGDSALYLCASSSTSTDRGGNGYTFGSGTRLTVV.

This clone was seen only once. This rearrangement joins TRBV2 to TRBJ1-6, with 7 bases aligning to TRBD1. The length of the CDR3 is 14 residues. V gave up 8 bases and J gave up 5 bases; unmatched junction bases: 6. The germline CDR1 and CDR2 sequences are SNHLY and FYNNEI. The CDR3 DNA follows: TGTGCCAGCCAGGACAGGAGCAATAATTCACCCCTCCACTTT. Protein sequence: CASQDRSNNSPLHF. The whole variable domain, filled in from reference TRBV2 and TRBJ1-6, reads EPEVTQTPSHQVTQMGQEVILRCVPISNHLYFYWYRQILGQKVEFLVSFYNNEISEKSEIFDDQFSVERPDGSNFTLKIRSTKLEDSAMYFCASQDRSNNSPLHFGNGTRLTVT.

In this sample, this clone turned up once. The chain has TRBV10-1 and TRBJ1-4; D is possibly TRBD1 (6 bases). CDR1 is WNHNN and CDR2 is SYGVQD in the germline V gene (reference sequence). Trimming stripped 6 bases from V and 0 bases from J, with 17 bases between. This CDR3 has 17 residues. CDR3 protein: CASSPNREFATNEKLFF. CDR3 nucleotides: TGCGCCAGCAGCCCGAACAGGGAATTTGCAACTAATGAAAAACTGTTTTTT.

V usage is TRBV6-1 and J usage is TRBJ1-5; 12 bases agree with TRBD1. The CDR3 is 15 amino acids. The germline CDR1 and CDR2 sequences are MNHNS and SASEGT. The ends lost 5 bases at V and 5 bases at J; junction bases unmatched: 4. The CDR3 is CASSSGTGGHQPQHF. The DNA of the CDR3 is TGTGCCAGCAGTTCCGGGACAGGGGGCCATCAGCCCCAGCATTTT.

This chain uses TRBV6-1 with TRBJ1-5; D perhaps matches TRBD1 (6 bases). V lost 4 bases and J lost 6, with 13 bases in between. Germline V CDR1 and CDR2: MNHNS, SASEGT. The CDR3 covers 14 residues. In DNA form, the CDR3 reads TGTGCCAGCAGTGCAGGGGTTTGGGGTCAGCCCCAGCATTTT. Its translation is CASSAGVWGQPQHF.

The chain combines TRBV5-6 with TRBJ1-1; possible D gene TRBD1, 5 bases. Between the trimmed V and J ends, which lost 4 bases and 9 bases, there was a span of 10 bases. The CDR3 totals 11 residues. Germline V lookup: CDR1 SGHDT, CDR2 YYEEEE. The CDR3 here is CASSQGPKAFF. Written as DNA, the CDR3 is TGTGCCAGCAGCCAGGGCCCCAAAGCTTTCTTT.

CDR3 sequence (DNA): TGTGCCAGCAGTGAAGCGGTTAGGGGAGAGACCCAGTACTTC. Its translation is CASSEAVRGETQYF. The genes are TRBV2 and TRBJ2-5, with a possible D match to TRBD1 (5 bases). This CDR3 comprises 14 residues. Germline V gives CDR1 SNHLY, CDR2 FYNNEI. V was shortened by 0 bases and J by 4 bases, with 9 bases between the two germline ends.

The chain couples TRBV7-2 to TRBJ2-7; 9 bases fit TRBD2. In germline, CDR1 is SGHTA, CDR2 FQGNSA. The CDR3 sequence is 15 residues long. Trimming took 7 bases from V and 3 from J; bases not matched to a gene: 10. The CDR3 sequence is CASTQSSGRIYEQYF. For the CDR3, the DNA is TGTGCCAGCACCCAGTCGAGCGGGAGGATCTACGAGCAGTACTTC. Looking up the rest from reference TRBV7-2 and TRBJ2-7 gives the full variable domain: GAGVSQSPSNKVTEKGKDVELRCDPISGHTALYWYRQSLGQGLEFLIYFQGNSAPDKSGLPSDRFSAERTGGSVSTLTIQRTQQEDSAVYLCASTQSSGRIYEQYFGPGTRLTVT.

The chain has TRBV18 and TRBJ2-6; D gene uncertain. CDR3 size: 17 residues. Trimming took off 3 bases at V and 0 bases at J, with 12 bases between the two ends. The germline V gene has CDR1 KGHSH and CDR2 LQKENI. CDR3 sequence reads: CASSPMASTSGANVLTF. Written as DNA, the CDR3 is TGTGCCAGCTCACCGATGGCCTCAACCTCTGGGGCCAACGTCCTGACTTTC. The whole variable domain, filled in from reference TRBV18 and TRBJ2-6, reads NAGVMQNPRHLVRRRGQEARLRCSPMKGHSHVYWYRQLPEEGLKFMVYLQKENIIDESGMPKERFSAEFPKEGPSILRIQQVVRGDSAAYFCASSPMASTSGANVLTFGAGSRLTVL.

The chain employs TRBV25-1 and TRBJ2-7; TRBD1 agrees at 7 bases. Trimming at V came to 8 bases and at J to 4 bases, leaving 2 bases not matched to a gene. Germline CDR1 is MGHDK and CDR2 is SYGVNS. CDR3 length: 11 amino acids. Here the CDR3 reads CASGQVYEQYF. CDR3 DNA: TGTGCCAGCGGACAGGTATACGAGCAGTACTTC.

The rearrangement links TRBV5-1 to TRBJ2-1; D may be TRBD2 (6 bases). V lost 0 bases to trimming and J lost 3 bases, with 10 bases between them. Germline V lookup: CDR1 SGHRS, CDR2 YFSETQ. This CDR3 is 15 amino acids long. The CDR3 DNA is TGCGCCAGCAGCTTGGCTGGGCGGGGCTACAATGAGCAGTTCTTC. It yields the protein CASSLAGRGYNEQFF.

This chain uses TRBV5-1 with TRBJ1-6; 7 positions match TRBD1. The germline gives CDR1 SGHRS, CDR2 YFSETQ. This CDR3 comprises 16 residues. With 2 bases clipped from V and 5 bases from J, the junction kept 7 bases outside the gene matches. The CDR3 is CASSFTGDYNNSPLHF. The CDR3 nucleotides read TGCGCCAGCAGCTTTACAGGGGATTACAATAATTCACCCCTCCACTTT.

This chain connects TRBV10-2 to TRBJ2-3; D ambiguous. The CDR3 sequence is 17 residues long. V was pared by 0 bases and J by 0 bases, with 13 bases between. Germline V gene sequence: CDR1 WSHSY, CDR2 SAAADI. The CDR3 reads CASSESGSFFSTDTQYF. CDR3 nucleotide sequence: TGCGCCAGCAGTGAGTCGGGCTCGTTCTTTAGCACAGATACGCAGTATTTT.

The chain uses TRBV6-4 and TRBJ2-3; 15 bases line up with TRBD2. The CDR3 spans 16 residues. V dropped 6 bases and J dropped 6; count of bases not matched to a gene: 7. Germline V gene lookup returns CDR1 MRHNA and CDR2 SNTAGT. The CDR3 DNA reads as TGTGCCAGCAGCAGGACTAGCGGGGGGGCCGGGGATACGCAGTATTTT. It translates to CASSRTSGGAGDTQYF.

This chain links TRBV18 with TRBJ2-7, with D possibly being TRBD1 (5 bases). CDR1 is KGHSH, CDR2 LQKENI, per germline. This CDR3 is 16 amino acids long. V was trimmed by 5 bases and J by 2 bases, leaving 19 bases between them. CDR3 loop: CASSTFGPGSTYEQYF. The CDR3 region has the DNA TGTGCCAGCTCAACATTTGGCCCAGGGTCCACCTACGAGCAGTACTTC.

This CDR3 reads CASMLRTGTSYEQYF. CDR3 DNA sequence: TGTGCCAGCATGTTACGGACAGGGACCTCCTACGAGCAGTACTTC. The chain couples TRBV6-5 to TRBJ2-7; TRBD1 matches at 8 bases. The CDR3 runs to 15 residues. The germline CDR1 and CDR2 sequences are MNHEY and SVGAGI. The V gene end was trimmed by 7 bases and the J gene end by 0 bases; junction bases not matched to a gene: 8.

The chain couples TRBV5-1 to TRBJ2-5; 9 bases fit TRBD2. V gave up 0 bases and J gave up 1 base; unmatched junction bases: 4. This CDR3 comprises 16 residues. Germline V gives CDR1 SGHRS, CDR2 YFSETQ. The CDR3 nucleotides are TGCGCCAGCAGCTTGGGAGTTAGCGGGGGCCAAGAGACCCAGTACTTC. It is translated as CASSLGVSGGQETQYF. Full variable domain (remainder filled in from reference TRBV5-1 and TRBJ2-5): KAGVTQTPRYLIKTRGQQVTLSCSPISGHRSVSWYQQTPGQGLQFLFEYFSETQRNKGNFPGRFSGRQFSNSRSEMNVSTLELGDSALYLCASSLGVSGGQETQYFGPGTRLLVL.

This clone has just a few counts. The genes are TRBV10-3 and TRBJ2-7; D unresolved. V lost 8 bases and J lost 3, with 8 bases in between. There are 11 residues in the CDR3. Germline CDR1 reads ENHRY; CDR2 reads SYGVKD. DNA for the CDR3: TGTGCCATCCCAACGGGCTACGAGCAGTACTTC. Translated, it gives CAIPTGYEQYF.

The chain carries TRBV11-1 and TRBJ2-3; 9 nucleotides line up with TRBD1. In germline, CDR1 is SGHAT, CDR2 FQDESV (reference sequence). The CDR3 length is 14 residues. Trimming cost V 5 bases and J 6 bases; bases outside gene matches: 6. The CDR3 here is CASSSRDRVDTQYF. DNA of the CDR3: TGTGCCAGCAGCAGCCGGGACAGGGTCGATACGCAGTATTTT. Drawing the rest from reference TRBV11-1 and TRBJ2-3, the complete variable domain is EAEVAQSPRYKITEKSQAVAFWCDPISGHATLYWYRQILGQGPELLVQFQDESVVDDSQLPKDRFSAERLKGVDSTLKIQPAELGDSAMYLCASSSRDRVDTQYFGPGTRLTVL.

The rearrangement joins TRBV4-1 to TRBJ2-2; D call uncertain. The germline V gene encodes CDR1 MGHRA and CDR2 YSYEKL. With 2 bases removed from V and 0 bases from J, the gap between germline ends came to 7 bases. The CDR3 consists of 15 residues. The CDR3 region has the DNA TGCGCCAGCAGCCAACCTCGTTCGAACACCGGGGAGCTGTTTTTT. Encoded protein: CASSQPRSNTGELFF.

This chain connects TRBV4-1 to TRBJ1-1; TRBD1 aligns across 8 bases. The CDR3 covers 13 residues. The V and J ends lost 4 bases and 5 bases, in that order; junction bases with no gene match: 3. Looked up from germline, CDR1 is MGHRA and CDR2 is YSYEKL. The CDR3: CASSPQGVTEAFF. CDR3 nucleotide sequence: TGCGCCAGCAGCCCACAGGGGGTGACTGAAGCTTTCTTT.

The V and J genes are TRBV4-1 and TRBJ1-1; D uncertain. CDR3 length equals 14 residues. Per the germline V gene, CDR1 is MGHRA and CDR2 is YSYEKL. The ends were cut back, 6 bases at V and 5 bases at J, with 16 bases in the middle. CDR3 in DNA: TGCGCCAGCAGAGATCCGGAGCTCGGGACTGAAGCTTTCTTT. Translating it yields CASRDPELGTEAFF.

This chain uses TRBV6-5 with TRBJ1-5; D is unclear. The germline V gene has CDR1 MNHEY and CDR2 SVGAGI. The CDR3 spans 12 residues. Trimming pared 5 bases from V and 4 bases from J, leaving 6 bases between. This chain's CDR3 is CASSATNQPQHF. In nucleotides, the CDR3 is TGTGCCAGCAGTGCCACTAATCAGCCCCAGCATTTT.

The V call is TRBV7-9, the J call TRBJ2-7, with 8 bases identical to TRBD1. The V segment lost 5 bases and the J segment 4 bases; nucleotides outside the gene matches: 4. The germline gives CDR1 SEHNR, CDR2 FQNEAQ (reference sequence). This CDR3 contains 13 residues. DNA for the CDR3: TGTGCCAGCAGCCGGGGACAGGCATACGAGCAGTACTTC. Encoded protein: CASSRGQAYEQYF.

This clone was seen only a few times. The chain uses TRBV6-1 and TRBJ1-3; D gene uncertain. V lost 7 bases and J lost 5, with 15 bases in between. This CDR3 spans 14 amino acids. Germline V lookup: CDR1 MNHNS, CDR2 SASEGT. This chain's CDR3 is CASTPGAARNTIYF. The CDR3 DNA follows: TGTGCCAGCACCCCCGGAGCGGCCAGAAACACCATATATTTT.

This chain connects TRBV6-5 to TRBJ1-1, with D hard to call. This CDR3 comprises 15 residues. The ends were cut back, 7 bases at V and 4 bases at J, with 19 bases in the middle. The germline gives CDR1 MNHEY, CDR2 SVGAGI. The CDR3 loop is CASTAGSGTFTEAFF. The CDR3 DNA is TGTGCCAGCACCGCCGGGTCGGGTACATTCACTGAAGCTTTCTTT.

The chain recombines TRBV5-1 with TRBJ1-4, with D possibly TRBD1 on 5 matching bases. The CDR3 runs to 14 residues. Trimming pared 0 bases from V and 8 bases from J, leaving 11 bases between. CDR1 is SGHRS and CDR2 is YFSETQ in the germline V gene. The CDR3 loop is CASSLGREGEKLFF. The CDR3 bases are TGCGCCAGCAGCTTGGGCAGGGAAGGGGAAAAACTGTTTTTT.